Presented here are 12 T cell receptor beta chains from one specimen sequenced in a study of T cell responses to AZD1222 COVID-19 vaccine. The protocol was immunoSEQ multiplex PCR, while the TCRdb copy is restricted to in-frame clones and leaves out a portion. The sample has some 100,000 clones, nearly 95% seen once. This specimen was peripheral blood, taken on day 0 of AZD1222 vaccination. All receptors come from an adult in good health.

This chain uses TRBV3-1 (or the pseudogene TRBV3-2) with TRBJ2-1; 11 nucleotides match TRBD2. The V and J ends lost 4 bases and 5 bases, in that order; junction bases with no gene match: 10. CDR3 size: 17 residues. CDR1 LGHDT and CDR2 YNNKEL come from the germline V gene (reference sequence). The CDR3 spells CASSPRLGTSGNNEQFF. CDR3 in DNA: TGTGCCAGCAGCCCTCGTTTGGGGACTAGCGGTAACAATGAGCAGTTCTTC.

The chain links TRBV19 to TRBJ2-5; D is possibly TRBD2 (5 bases). The germline V and J ends were trimmed by 5 bases and 5 bases, with 24 bases remaining between them. Per germline, CDR1 LNHDA and CDR2 SQIVND (reference sequence). This CDR3 comprises 17 residues. The CDR3 DNA reads as TGTGCCAGTAGTCAAGGGAGACAACGACCGTATATCGAGACCCAGTACTTC. It specifies CASSQGRQRPYIETQYF.

The chain combines TRBV5-8 with TRBJ1-5; 10 bases agree with TRBD1. This CDR3 region has 15 residues. The ends lost 3 bases at V and 2 bases at J; junction bases unmatched: 2. Germline values: CDR1 SGHTS, CDR2 YDEGEE. DNA for the CDR3: TGTGCCAGCAGCTCCGGACAGGGGGGCAATCAGCCCCAGCATTTT. As protein: CASSSGQGGNQPQHF.

J is TRBJ1-2 and V is TRBV30; TRBD1 is a possible D gene (5 bases). The V gene lost 1 base and the J gene lost 13 bases, with 13 bases spanning the gap. Germline assignment: CDR1 GTSNPN and CDR2 SVGIG (reference sequence). This CDR3 region has 11 residues. CDR3 nucleotide sequence: TGTGCCTGGAGTGATACATGGACATCCACCTTC. This gives the protein CAWSDTWTSTF. Combining the CDR3 with reference TRBV30 and TRBJ1-2 gives the whole variable domain SQTIHQWPATLVQPVGSPLSLECTVEGTSNPNLYWYRQAAGRGLQLLFYSVGIGQISSEVPQNLSASRPQDRQFILSSKKLLLSDSGFYLCAWSDTWTSTFGSGTRLTVV.

This sequence joins TRBV18 and TRBJ1-4; D is possibly TRBD1 (6 bases). V was shortened by 4 bases and J by 8 bases, with 17 bases between the two germline ends. The CDR3 has 15 amino acids. Looked up from germline, CDR1 is KGHSH and CDR2 is LQKENI. This chain's CDR3 is CASSLHRDTREKLFF. The CDR3 region has the DNA TGTGCCAGCTCACTACACCGGGACACCAGGGAAAAACTGTTTTTT.

This clone showed up just once. The chain uses TRBV24-1 and TRBJ2-7; 7 nucleotides line up with TRBD2. V lost 0 bases to trimming and J lost 8 bases; unmatched junction nucleotides: 9. CDR3 size: 15 residues. Looked up from germline, CDR1 is KGHDR and CDR2 is SFDVKD. CDR3 sequence reads: CATSDLGAGREKQYF. CDR3 nucleotides: TGTGCCACCAGTGATTTGGGGGCAGGGAGGGAGAAGCAGTACTTC.

The genes are TRBV27 and TRBJ1-5; D is possibly TRBD1 (5 bases). In germline, CDR1 is MNHEY, CDR2 SMNVEV (reference sequence). V was pared by 3 bases and J by 2 bases, with 8 bases between. This CDR3 comprises 14 residues. CDR3 in amino acids: CASSFAGGNQPQHF. The CDR3 nucleotides read TGTGCCAGCAGTTTTGCGGGGGGCAATCAGCCCCAGCATTTT.

This rearrangement joins TRBV3-1 (or the pseudogene TRBV3-2) to TRBJ1-5, with D perhaps matching TRBD1 (5 bases). Trimming removed 0 bases from V and 7 bases from J, with 7 bases in between. This CDR3 contains 13 residues. Germline-derived CDR1 and CDR2 are LGHDT and YNNKEL (reference sequence). CDR3: CASSQDGGQPQHF. The CDR3 region has the DNA TGTGCCAGCAGCCAAGATGGGGGGCAGCCCCAGCATTTT.

In its sample, this clone was seen a few times. This sequence joins TRBV6-5 and TRBJ1-1, with a possible D match to TRBD1 (5 bases). Germline V gene data show CDR1 as MNHEY and CDR2 as SVGAGI. Trimming stripped 0 bases from V and 2 bases from J, with 7 bases between. The CDR3 length is 14 residues. The CDR3 is CASSYSTVNTEAFF. CDR3 nucleotide sequence: TGTGCCAGCAGTTACTCGACAGTAAACACTGAAGCTTTCTTT.

The genes are TRBV28 and TRBJ2-3; TRBD2 agrees at 15 bases. After removal of 8 bases from V and 8 bases from J, the junction contained 8 bases not matched to a gene. Germline V gives CDR1 MDHEN, CDR2 SYDVKM. The CDR3 contains 15 residues. This chain's CDR3 is CASGGLAGGRATQYF. The DNA of the CDR3 is TGTGCCAGCGGCGGACTAGCGGGAGGGAGGGCTACGCAGTATTTT.

Worth noting for this clone: The junction does not match germline at one end; this may be a read error. The chain has TRBV24-1 and TRBJ1-5; maybe TRBD1 (5 bases). This CDR3 is 14 amino acids long. Looked up from germline, CDR1 is KGHDR and CDR2 is SFDVKD. The CDR3 DNA reads as TGTGCCACTAGTGCGGGGGGGAGCAATCAGCCCCAGCATTTT. This encodes CATSAGGSNQPQHF.

The rearrangement uses TRBV4-1 and TRBJ2-7, with TRBD2 matching over 12 bases. Germline assignment: CDR1 MGHRA and CDR2 YSYEKL. CDR3 length: 16 residues. The V gene end was trimmed by 1 base and the J gene end by 4 bases; junction bases not matched to a gene: 5. The CDR3 protein is CASSQASGRGTYEQYF. Here the CDR3 DNA reads TGCGCCAGCAGCCAAGCTAGCGGGAGGGGAACTTACGAGCAGTACTTC.